This T cell receptor (beta chain) was captured in a study of shared clonotypes between healthy human individuals. Background on the study: Contributing individuals were a couple of females and a few males aged 18 to 49.

About this clone: No antigen is known for it.

CD45RO negativity and positive selection for CCR7 defined naive CD8 cells, a population that excluded terminally differentiated effector memory CD45RA+ cells. The donor population consisted of healthy HIV-negative adults with no recent acute infections or vaccinations. Splitting of each subset's genomic DNA was done evenly across several immunoSEQ plates. The table came from immunoSEQ multiplex PCR; TCRdb's copy has only in-frame clones and leaves some out. The sample contains roughly 2.1 million clones, 85% to 95% of which appear only once. CDR1 is SEHNR and CDR2 is FQNEAQ in the germline V gene (reference sequence). The length of the CDR3 is 15 residues. The V and J ends lost 1 base and 1 base respectively, with 10 bases between them. Whole-study results and caveats: Naive subsets generally had larger estimated richness than memory subsets.

This TCR was sampled from a man younger than 30 in good health. Some clones in this sample may be carry-over from other donors' samples. The rearrangement joins TRBV7-9 to TRBJ1-2; maybe TRBD1 (6 bases). The specimen was naive CD8+ T cells from PBMCs. CDR3 loop: CASSLETGINYGYTF. The DNA for the CDR3 is TGTGCCAGCAGCTTAGAGACAGGCATTAACTATGGCTACACCTTC.